Following are 20 T cell receptor beta chains from one sample sequenced in a study of post-analysis software for immune sequencing data. Study-level findings and limits: The five TRBV segments detected at higher frequency in patients than in controls included TRBV5-6, TRBV5-1 and TRBV20-1.

These receptors lack a known antigen. Prepared TCR beta cDNA libraries contained unique molecular identifiers. TCRdb re-analysed the PCR reads in MiXCR, keeping a single row per CDR3 protein. In the table there are approximately 730,000 distinct CDR3 sequences, just over 45% of which are singletons. Sequences were obtained from blood. The receptors originated from a girl aged 5-17 years with multiple sclerosis.

The sample holds one count of this clonotype. The V call is TRBV7-9, the J call TRBJ2-1; the D call may be TRBD1 or TRBD2 (5 bases each). The CDR3 sequence is 16 residues long. Germline loops: CDR1 SEHNR, CDR2 FQNEAQ (reference sequence). Trimming took off 6 bases at V and 1 base at J, with 16 bases between the two ends. The CDR3 loop reads CASRGLGEVSYNEQFF. CDR3 nucleotide sequence: TGTGCCAGCAGAGGGTTGGGGGAAGTATCCTACAATGAGCAGTTCTTC. The full variable domain, with the rest looked up from reference TRBV7-9 and TRBJ2-1, is DTGVSQNPRHKITKRGQNVTFRCDPISEHNRLYWYRQTLGQGPEFLTYFQNEAQLEKSRLLSDRFSAERPKGSFSTLEIQRTEQGDSAMYLCASRGLGEVSYNEQFFGPGTRLTVL.

The V call is TRBV7-9, the J call TRBJ2-3; 9 positions match TRBD2. V was clipped by 11 bases and J by 0 bases; unmatched bases: 6. This CDR3 region has 14 residues. Germline values: CDR1 SEHNR, CDR2 FQNEAQ (reference sequence). CDR3 residues: CAGRLADSTDTQYF. DNA of the CDR3: TGTGCCGGCCGACTAGCGGATAGCACAGATACGCAGTATTTT.

The CDR3, as DNA: TGTGCCAGCAGCTCAGGACTAGCGGGCGACTCCTACGAGCAGTACTTC. Residues: CASSSGLAGDSYEQYF. V is TRBV7-2 and J is TRBJ2-7; 11 bases line up with TRBD2. Looked up from germline, CDR1 is SGHTA and CDR2 is FQGNSA. V lost 4 bases to trimming and J lost 0 bases; unmatched junction nucleotides: 5. The CDR3 sequence is 16 residues long.

Only a few counts were recorded for this clonotype. V gene TRBV28 combines with J gene TRBJ2-7, with no clear D. Deletions cut 7 bases from V and 0 bases from J, with 10 bases between. Germline V gene sequence: CDR1 MDHEN, CDR2 SYDVKM. The CDR3 totals 13 residues. CDR3 sequence (DNA): TGTGCCAGCATTCCCGGCGACTCCTACGAGCAGTACTTC. It encodes CASIPGDSYEQYF. Full variable domain (remainder filled in from reference TRBV28 and TRBJ2-7): DVKVTQSSRYLVKRTGEKVFLECVQDMDHENMFWYRQDPGLGLRLIYFSYDVKMKEKGDIPEGYSVSREKKERFSLILESASTNQTSMYLCASIPGDSYEQYFGPGTRLTVT.

The CDR3 sequence: CSVEDRLRGDVGFF. The CDR3 DNA reads as TGCAGCGTTGAAGATAGGCTCAGGGGAGATGTAGGGTTCTTC. The genes are TRBV29-1 and TRBJ2-1; the D gene is possibly TRBD1 (6 bases). The germline V gene encodes CDR1 SQVTM and CDR2 ANQGSEA. Trimming removed 0 bases from V and 15 bases from J, with 21 bases in between. The CDR3 spans 14 residues.

The chain is built from TRBV6-1 and TRBJ2-5; the D gene is possibly TRBD2 (6 bases). From germline, CDR1 is MNHNS and CDR2 SASEGT. The CDR3 covers 12 residues. V was clipped by 8 bases and J by 11 bases, with 18 bases between them. The CDR3 coding sequence is TGTGCCAGCGGCCATGTGGGAGGAGAGCAGTACTTC. Translation gives CASGHVGGEQYF.

This clonotype was counted many times. V usage is TRBV29-1 and J usage is TRBJ2-1, with no clear D. In germline, CDR1 is SQVTM, CDR2 ANQGSEA. CDR3 length: 10 residues. Deletions cut 6 bases from V and 5 bases from J, with 5 bases between. The CDR3 loop is CSVWDNEQFF. The CDR3 DNA is TGCAGCGTGTGGGACAATGAGCAGTTCTTC.

Only a few counts were recorded for this clonotype. The chain links TRBV7-2 to TRBJ2-7; possible D gene TRBD2, 6 bases. V dropped 1 base and J dropped 1 base, with 11 bases sitting between them. Germline values: CDR1 SGHTA, CDR2 FQGNSA. The CDR3 extends over 15 amino acids. This CDR3 is CASSLGVAESYEQYF. The CDR3 DNA sequence: TGTGCCAGCAGCTTAGGGGTAGCGGAGTCCTACGAGCAGTACTTC. The full variable domain, its missing parts supplied by reference TRBV7-2 and TRBJ2-7, is GAGVSQSPSNKVTEKGKDVELRCDPISGHTALYWYRQSLGQGLEFLIYFQGNSAPDKSGLPSDRFSAERTGGSVSTLTIQRTQQEDSAVYLCASSLGVAESYEQYFGPGTRLTVT.

In this sample, this clonotype turned up a few times. The chain links TRBV20-1 to TRBJ2-7, with 11 bases matching TRBD2. TRBJ2-5 explains the end of the DNA better; the J call may be wrong. The germline gives CDR1 DFQATT, CDR2 SNEGSKA (reference sequence). The CDR3 has 16 residues. DNA of the CDR3: TGCAGTGCTAGCGAATTGACTAGCGGGATGTTTGGGACCCAGTACTTC. This gives the protein CSASELTSGMFGTQYF.

The chain links TRBV11-2 to TRBJ2-7, with D perhaps TRBD1 or TRBD2 (6 bases each). Germline V gene data show CDR1 as SGHAT and CDR2 as FQNNGV. This CDR3 spans 14 amino acids. Trimming took off 6 bases at V and 7 bases at J, with 19 bases between the two ends. The CDR3 spells CASRRDTGGGEQYF. CDR3 sequence (DNA): TGTGCCAGCAGACGGGACACCGGGGGAGGTGAGCAGTACTTC.

V is TRBV20-1 and J is TRBJ2-1; 11 bases line up with TRBD2. V was pared by 6 bases and J by 4 bases, with 11 bases of the junction left unmatched. Germline CDR1 is DFQATT and CDR2 is SNEGSKA (reference sequence). This CDR3 is 16 amino acids long. CDR3 in amino acids: CSAAGGTSGPYNEQFF. CDR3 DNA: TGCAGTGCCGCGGGAGGGACTAGCGGACCATACAATGAGCAGTTCTTC.

A few counts support this clonotype. The chain is built from TRBV4-1 and TRBJ1-5, with a tentative D call TRBD1 (5 bases). The CDR3 runs 14 residues. The germline V and J ends were trimmed by 3 bases and 4 bases, with 10 bases remaining between them. The germline gives CDR1 MGHRA, CDR2 YSYEKL. CDR3 bases: TGCGCCAGCAGCCACGAAGAGGGGAATCAGCCCCAGCATTTT. Its protein is CASSHEEGNQPQHF.

This chain uses TRBV5-1 with TRBJ2-7, with 15 positions matching TRBD2. Trimming took 0 bases from V and 6 from J; bases not matched to a gene: 4. In germline, CDR1 is SGHRS, CDR2 YFSETQ. The CDR3 spans 16 residues. The CDR3 region is CASSLAGTSGRSEQYF. CDR3 nucleotide sequence: TGCGCCAGCAGCTTGGCCGGGACTAGCGGGAGGTCCGAGCAGTACTTC. The whole variable domain, filled in from reference TRBV5-1 and TRBJ2-7, reads KAGVTQTPRYLIKTRGQQVTLSCSPISGHRSVSWYQQTPGQGLQFLFEYFSETQRNKGNFPGRFSGRQFSNSRSEMNVSTLELGDSALYLCASSLAGTSGRSEQYFGPGTRLTVT.

There are a few counts of this clonotype. The genes are TRBV27 and TRBJ2-7; TRBD1 aligns across 12 bases. This CDR3 has 14 amino acids. J was trimmed by 4 bases and V by 5 bases; bases with no gene match: 3. Germline lookup yields CDR1 MNHEY and CDR2 SMNVEV (reference sequence). DNA for the CDR3: TGTGCCAGCAGTGGGACAGGGGGCAGGTACGAGCAGTACTTC. Encoded protein: CASSGTGGRYEQYF.

The CDR3, as DNA: TGCAGTGCTAGAAATGGGGACAGGGGCACAGATACGCAGTATTTT. This translates into CSARNGDRGTDTQYF. The chain is built from TRBV20-1 and TRBJ2-3, with 9 nucleotides matching TRBD1. In germline, CDR1 is DFQATT, CDR2 SNEGSKA (reference sequence). This CDR3 is built from 15 residues. J was trimmed by 1 base and V by 2 bases; bases with no gene match: 4.

This clonotype was counted a few times. The chain combines TRBV20-1 with TRBJ2-3; 8 bases line up with TRBD2. Trimming at V came to 7 bases and at J to 1 base, leaving 10 bases not matched to a gene. Germline assignment: CDR1 DFQATT and CDR2 SNEGSKA (reference sequence). This CDR3 is built from 15 residues. The CDR3, as DNA: TGCAGTGTCGTGGATATAGCGGGGCGCACAGATACGCAGTATTTT. This sequence encodes CSVVDIAGRTDTQYF.

The J gene is TRBJ1-2, the V gene TRBV20-1; 11 bases map to TRBD1. Unmatched junction bases numbered 3, after V lost 1 base and J lost 8 bases. This CDR3 has 13 amino acids. From germline, CDR1 is DFQATT and CDR2 SNEGSKA (reference sequence). CDR3 coding DNA: TGCAGTGCTAGAGCGGACAGGGGGCGCGGCTACACCTTC. The encoded protein is CSARADRGRGYTF.

The V gene is TRBV12-3 or TRBV12-4, the J gene TRBJ2-4; TRBD1 matches 7 bases. This CDR3 is built from 12 residues. The V segment lost 7 bases and the J segment 13 bases; nucleotides outside the gene matches: 10. CDR3 DNA: TGTGCCAGCACCATGACAGGGCATGAGCAGTACTTC. This codes for CASTMTGHEQYF.

V gene TRBV7-2 combines with J gene TRBJ2-4, with 8 bases identical to TRBD2. The DNA end is a closer match to TRBJ2-7, so the J assignment may be wrong. Germline lookup yields CDR1 SGHTA and CDR2 FQGNSA. The CDR3 runs 15 residues. CDR3 residues: CASSLVGLDAYEQYF. In DNA form, the CDR3 reads TGTGCCAGCAGCTTAGTGGGACTAGATGCCTACGAGCAGTACTTC.

The chain is built from TRBV7-9 and TRBJ2-7; D is unclear. Per the germline V gene, CDR1 is SEHNR and CDR2 is FQNEAQ (reference sequence). V shed 4 bases and J shed 3 bases, with 16 bases lying between them. The CDR3 spans 15 residues. The CDR3: CASSSPGGLDYEQYF. The CDR3 nucleotides are TGTGCCAGCAGCTCCCCAGGTGGGCTAGACTACGAGCAGTACTTC.